Listed here are 29 T cell receptor beta chains from one sample, sequenced in a study of beta chain features in type 1 diabetes. The entirety of the isolated RNA underwent reverse transcription, so expressed TCRB transcripts were sequenced. The repertoire was sequenced with immunoSEQ multiplex PCR; TCRdb's copy has only in-frame clones and lacks some. This sample has more than 300,000 clones, with approximately 16% found just once. Material: naive CD4+ T cells from blood. Source of these receptors: a woman aged 18-29 years in good health.

The chain recombines TRBV11-2 with TRBJ2-6; maybe TRBD2 (6 bases). CDR3 size: 15 residues. Trimming took 1 base from V and 2 from J, leaving 6 bases between them. Germline values: CDR1 SGHAT, CDR2 FQNNGV. CDR3 sequence (DNA): TGTGCCAGCAGCTTAGGGAGGGCTGGGGCCAACGTCCTGACTTTC. It translates to CASSLGRAGANVLTF.

As DNA, the CDR3 is TGTGCCAGCAGCCTGGGACTAGCGGGAGGGAGTACCTACGAGCAGTACTTC. Its protein product is CASSLGLAGGSTYEQYF. The V call is TRBV7-9, the J call TRBJ2-7; 16 positions agree with TRBD2. The germline gives CDR1 SEHNR, CDR2 FQNEAQ (reference sequence). V shed 5 bases and J 2 bases; nucleotides not matched to a gene: 6. The CDR3 contains 17 residues. The full variable domain, its missing parts supplied by reference TRBV7-9 and TRBJ2-7, is DTGVSQNPRHKITKRGQNVTFRCDPISEHNRLYWYRQTLGQGPEFLTYFQNEAQLEKSRLLSDRFSAERPKGSFSTLEIQRTEQGDSAMYLCASSLGLAGGSTYEQYFGPGTRLTVT.

The J gene is TRBJ2-7, the V gene TRBV28; 12 nucleotides line up with TRBD2. Germline V gene data show CDR1 as MDHEN and CDR2 as SYDVKM. V dropped 7 bases and J dropped 7; count of bases not matched to a gene: 14. This CDR3 region has 16 residues. The CDR3 protein is CASKQGLAGLSGEQYF. CDR3 in DNA: TGTGCCAGCAAACAGGGACTAGCGGGTCTTTCAGGGGAGCAGTACTTC.

The V and J genes are TRBV14 and TRBJ2-1, with 14 positions matching TRBD2. Per germline, CDR1 SGHDN and CDR2 FVKESK. The CDR3 runs to 19 residues. V shed 1 base, J shed 6 bases, and the junction held 11 bases outside the gene matches. As DNA, the CDR3 is TGTGCCAGCAGCCAAGGACTAGCGGGAGGGCCGGGTGTACGCAATGAGCAGTTCTTC. Translated: CASSQGLAGGPGVRNEQFF.

The chain has TRBV7-3 and TRBJ2-5; TRBD2 agrees at 8 bases. V lost 1 base to trimming and J lost 5 bases; unmatched junction nucleotides: 9. Germline assignment: CDR1 SGHTA and CDR2 FQGTGA. The CDR3 totals 16 residues. CDR3 residues: CASSLSGAGVHETQYF. CDR3 DNA: TGTGCCAGCAGCTTAAGCGGAGCGGGAGTTCACGAGACCCAGTACTTC. The full variable domain, rest sourced from reference TRBV7-3 and TRBJ2-5, is GAGVSQTPSNKVTEKGKYVELRCDPISGHTALYWYRQSLGQGPEFLIYFQGTGAADDSGLPNDRFFAVRPEGSVSTLKIQRTERGDSAVYLCASSLSGAGVHETQYFGPGTRLLVL.

J is TRBJ2-4 and V is TRBV7-9; 9 bases line up with TRBD1. The length of the CDR3 is 18 residues. Trimming took 5 bases from V and 0 from J; bases not matched to a gene: 11. Germline CDR1 SEHNR, CDR2 FQNEAQ (reference sequence). The CDR3 region is CASSPGTGTGLAKNIQYF. For the CDR3, the DNA is TGTGCCAGCAGCCCCGGGACAGGGACCGGACTAGCCAAAAACATTCAGTACTTC.

The chain links TRBV9 to TRBJ1-2, with D uncertain. This CDR3 is built from 12 residues. Trimming left V 2 bases short and J 6 bases short, with 8 bases between. Looked up from germline, CDR1 is SGDLS and CDR2 is YYNGEE. The CDR3 sequence is CASSVLENGYTF. The DNA of the CDR3 is TGTGCCAGCAGCGTTTTGGAGAATGGCTACACCTTC.

The sample holds a few counts of this clone. The chain has TRBV19 and TRBJ2-1; 7 bases align to TRBD1. With 2 bases clipped from V and 1 base from J, the junction kept 2 bases outside the gene matches. The CDR3 loop spans 15 amino acids. The germline V gene encodes CDR1 LNHDA and CDR2 SQIVND (reference sequence). The CDR3 sequence is CASSIIRGSYNEQFF. The CDR3 bases are TGTGCCAGTAGTATAATCAGGGGGTCCTACAATGAGCAGTTCTTC.

This clone appeared a few times. J is TRBJ2-1 and V is TRBV19; 12 bases match TRBD2. Germline trimming cut 6 bases from V and 5 bases from J; bases unmatched to any gene: 11. CDR1 is LNHDA, CDR2 SQIVND, per germline (reference sequence). This CDR3 has 17 amino acids. The CDR3 DNA sequence: TGTGCCAGTAGACCGAAGACTAGCGGGAGTTTTAACAATGAGCAGTTCTTC. Translation: CASRPKTSGSFNNEQFF.

The table lists this clone with a few counts. The conserved phenylalanine or tryptophan is not found at the CDR3 terminus, so this likely reflects a read error. No DNA is shown, since the ends of the CDR3 on it are uncertain; the CDR3 is the one TCRdb lists. CDR3 sequence: CASSQGGFVLI. The rearrangement joins TRBV7-9 to TRBJ1-2; the table's D call, TRBD1, was not checked against the DNA. The germline CDR1 and CDR2 sequences are SEHNR and FQNEAQ (reference sequence). The CDR3 is 11 amino acids long, termini counted.

The chain uses TRBV30 and TRBJ1-5; 9 positions agree with TRBD1. The CDR3 contains 16 residues. The J segment lost 4 bases and the V segment lost 3 bases, leaving 10 bases of the junction unmatched. Germline V gene lookup returns CDR1 GTSNPN and CDR2 SVGIG (reference sequence). The CDR3 DNA sequence: TGTGCCTGGAGCCCTCTCCGGGACAGGGCGAATCAGCCCCAGCATTTT. Its protein product is CAWSPLRDRANQPQHF.

This clone was seen only a few times. The chain combines TRBV20-1 with TRBJ2-5, with D maybe TRBD2 (6 bases). V was trimmed by 8 bases and J by 5 bases, leaving 12 bases between them. CDR3 length: 11 residues. Germline CDR1 is DFQATT and CDR2 is SNEGSKA (reference sequence). The CDR3 sequence: CSLGGEETQYF. The CDR3 bases are TGCAGTCTCGGGGGAGAGGAGACCCAGTACTTC.

The gene calls are TRBV27 and TRBJ2-7; D might be TRBD2 (6 bases). With 5 bases removed from V and 3 bases from J, the gap between germline ends came to 14 bases. The germline V gene encodes CDR1 MNHEY and CDR2 SMNVEV (reference sequence). The CDR3 totals 14 residues. CDR3 residues: CASSRLARGYEQYF. The CDR3 DNA reads TGTGCCAGCAGTCGTCTAGCGAGGGGCTACGAGCAGTACTTC.

The chain uses TRBV30 and TRBJ1-5; D remains unclear. The CDR3 spans 16 residues. Germline CDR1 and CDR2: GTSNPN and SVGIG (reference sequence). V was pared by 2 bases and J by 9 bases, with 23 bases between. CDR3 coding DNA: TGTGCCTGGAGTAATCGAGACTTTAACAATCAGCGGCCCCAGCATTTT. Protein sequence: CAWSNRDFNNQRPQHF.

V usage is TRBV6-1 and J usage is TRBJ2-3, with 13 bases matching TRBD2. The CDR3 consists of 17 residues. J lost 5 bases, V lost 4 bases, and 9 bases had no gene match. Germline V gives CDR1 MNHNS, CDR2 SASEGT. The CDR3 is CASSALLAGGPKDTQYF. The DNA for the CDR3 is TGTGCCAGCAGTGCGCTACTAGCGGGAGGGCCAAAAGATACGCAGTATTTT.

This rearrangement joins TRBV29-1 to TRBJ2-2, with 9 bases fitting TRBD1. After removal of 7 bases from V and 5 bases from J, the junction contained 17 bases not matched to a gene. Germline-derived CDR1 and CDR2 are SQVTM and ANQGSEA. The CDR3 loop spans 17 amino acids. In DNA, the CDR3 is TGCAGCGCCACCCCCCCGGGACAGGGTTCAGTTACCGGGGAGCTGTTTTTT. The encoded protein is CSATPPGQGSVTGELFF.

The genes are TRBV2 and TRBJ2-1; D is perhaps TRBD2 (6 bases). Trimming removed 3 bases from V and 0 bases from J, with 15 bases in between. The CDR3 is 17 residues long. Germline assignment: CDR1 SNHLY and CDR2 FYNNEI. The CDR3 DNA reads as TGTGCCAGCAGTGACCCTAGCGCCTGGAGCTCCTACAATGAGCAGTTCTTC. Protein: CASSDPSAWSSYNEQFF.

This clone was picked up a small number of times. This chain links TRBV29-1 with TRBJ1-1, with unresolved D. Between the trimmed V and J ends, which lost 4 bases and 12 bases, there was a span of 12 bases. Germline V gene data show CDR1 as SQVTM and CDR2 as ANQGSEA. The CDR3 spans 10 residues. The CDR3: CSVATADPFF. In DNA form, the CDR3 reads TGCAGCGTTGCAACCGCGGATCCTTTCTTT.

This clone has just a few counts. V and J are TRBV9 and TRBJ1-5; 9 bases align to TRBD1. Germline V gives CDR1 SGDLS, CDR2 YYNGEE. The CDR3 sequence is 16 residues long. Losses at the gene ends were 3 bases for V and 1 base for J; bases not matched to a gene: 5. The CDR3 here is CASSATGGPSNQPQHF. The CDR3, as DNA: TGTGCCAGCAGCGCTACAGGGGGCCCAAGCAATCAGCCCCAGCATTTT.

This clone was observed a few times. The chain links TRBV30 to TRBJ2-7, with D perhaps matching TRBD2 (5 bases). CDR3 size: 13 residues. Trimming took off 4 bases at V and 5 bases at J, with 15 bases between the two ends. Germline V gene sequence: CDR1 GTSNPN, CDR2 SVGIG (reference sequence). The CDR3 nucleotides are TGTGCCTGGAAGGGTCTAGCTCTGCACGAGCAGTACTTC. It specifies CAWKGLALHEQYF.

This clone occurred a few times. The chain carries TRBV29-1 and TRBJ2-2, with 9 bases aligning to TRBD1. Germline V gene sequence: CDR1 SQVTM, CDR2 ANQGSEA. The CDR3 covers 14 residues. The J segment lost 9 bases and the V segment lost 2 bases, leaving 7 bases of the junction unmatched. The CDR3 nucleotides read TGCAGCGTTGAAATGGGACAGGGCGGTCGGGAGCTGTTTTTT. The encoded protein is CSVEMGQGGRELFF.

This clone was picked up a small number of times. V and J are TRBV27 and TRBJ2-7; TRBD2 matches at 7 bases. Per the germline V gene, CDR1 is MNHEY and CDR2 is SMNVEV (reference sequence). J lost 0 bases, V lost 7 bases, and 6 bases had no gene match. CDR3 length: 14 residues. The CDR3 DNA is TGTGCCAGCACGCTTCGGGGGGACTCCTACGAGCAGTACTTC. Translating it yields CASTLRGDSYEQYF.

The chain joins TRBV7-9 to TRBJ2-6; 7 bases agree with TRBD1. CDR3 length equals 18 residues. V dropped 0 bases and J dropped 2; count of bases not matched to a gene: 7. The germline V gene has CDR1 SEHNR and CDR2 FQNEAQ (reference sequence). CDR3 DNA: TGTGCCAGCAGCTTAGCCATGATAGGGGGCGCTGGGGCCAACGTCCTGACTTTC. Its protein product is CASSLAMIGGAGANVLTF.

This clone was picked up a small number of times. This sequence joins TRBV6-1 and TRBJ2-7; possible D gene TRBD1, 5 bases. The germline V gene has CDR1 MNHNS and CDR2 SASEGT. V lost 7 bases to trimming and J lost 9 bases, with 16 bases between them. The CDR3 loop spans 12 amino acids. CDR3 loop: CASTSPGWRQYF. The CDR3 DNA follows: TGTGCCAGCACCTCACCAGGGTGGAGGCAGTACTTC.

This clone appeared a few times. The chain joins TRBV27 to TRBJ1-1, with D perhaps TRBD1 (6 bases). The CDR3 runs to 15 residues. V gave up 4 bases and J gave up 5 bases, with 17 bases separating them. Germline assignment: CDR1 MNHEY and CDR2 SMNVEV (reference sequence). Written as DNA, the CDR3 is TGTGCCAGCAGTTCATACAGGGTCCCGGGAACTGAAGCTTTCTTT. It codes for CASSSYRVPGTEAFF.

The J gene is TRBJ2-3, the V gene TRBV6-1; the match to TRBD2 covers 9 bases. The CDR3 runs 16 residues. Germline V CDR1 and CDR2: MNHNS, SASEGT. With 4 bases clipped from V and 2 bases from J, the junction kept 7 bases outside the gene matches. The CDR3 here is CASSVLAGILTDTQYF. CDR3 in DNA: TGTGCCAGCAGTGTCCTAGCGGGGATACTCACAGATACGCAGTATTTT.

The chain joins TRBV28 to TRBJ2-7; TRBD1 matches at 7 bases. Per germline, CDR1 MDHEN and CDR2 SYDVKM. Trimming removed 4 bases from V and 4 bases from J; junction bases left unmatched: 7. The CDR3 runs to 14 residues. The CDR3 protein is CASSSPGQRYEQYF. Here the CDR3 DNA reads TGTGCCAGCAGTTCGCCGGGACAGAGATACGAGCAGTACTTC. Drawing the rest from reference TRBV28 and TRBJ2-7, the complete variable domain is DVKVTQSSRYLVKRTGEKVFLECVQDMDHENMFWYRQDPGLGLRLIYFSYDVKMKEKGDIPEGYSVSREKKERFSLILESASTNQTSMYLCASSSPGQRYEQYFGPGTRLTVT.

Comment on this clone: The junction departs from germline at one end; a sequencing error may be responsible. V and J are TRBV4-1 and TRBJ1-2; D gene uncertain. Germline V gene lookup returns CDR1 MGHRA and CDR2 YSYEKL. This CDR3 comprises 11 residues. DNA for the CDR3: TGCGCCAGCAGCGCACCGGCGGGGATGGCCTTC. This gives the protein CASSAPAGMAF.

The chain is built from TRBV18 and TRBJ2-1; TRBD1 agrees at 12 bases. Germline CDR1 and CDR2: KGHSH and LQKENI. V was clipped by 8 bases and J by 8 bases; unmatched bases: 7. The CDR3 covers 14 residues. The CDR3 DNA follows: TGTGCCAGCAACCCGGGACAGGGGGCTTATGAGCAGTTCTTC. This translates into CASNPGQGAYEQFF.